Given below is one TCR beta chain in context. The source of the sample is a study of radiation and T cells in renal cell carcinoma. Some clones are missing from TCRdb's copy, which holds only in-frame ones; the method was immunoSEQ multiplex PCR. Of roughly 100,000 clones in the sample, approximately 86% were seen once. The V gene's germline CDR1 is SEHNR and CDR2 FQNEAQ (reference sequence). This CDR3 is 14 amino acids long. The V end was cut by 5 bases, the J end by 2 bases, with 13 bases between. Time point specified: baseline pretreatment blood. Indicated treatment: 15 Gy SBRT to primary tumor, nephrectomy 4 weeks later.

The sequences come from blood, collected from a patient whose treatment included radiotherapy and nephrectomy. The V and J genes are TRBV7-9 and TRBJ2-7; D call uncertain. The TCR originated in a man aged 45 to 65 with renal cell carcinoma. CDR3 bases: TGTGCCAGCAGCCCGCTACCCCCCGCCTACGAGCAGTACTTC. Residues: CASSPLPPAYEQYF.